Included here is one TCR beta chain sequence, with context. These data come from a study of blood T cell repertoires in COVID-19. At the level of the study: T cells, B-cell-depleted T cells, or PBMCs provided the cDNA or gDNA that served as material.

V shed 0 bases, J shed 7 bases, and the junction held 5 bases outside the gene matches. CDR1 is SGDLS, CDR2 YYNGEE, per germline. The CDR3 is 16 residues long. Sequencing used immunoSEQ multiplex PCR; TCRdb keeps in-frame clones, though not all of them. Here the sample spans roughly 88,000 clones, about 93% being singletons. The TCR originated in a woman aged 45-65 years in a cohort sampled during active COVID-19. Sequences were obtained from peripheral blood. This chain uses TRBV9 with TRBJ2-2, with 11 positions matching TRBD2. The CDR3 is CASSVETSGTHGELFF. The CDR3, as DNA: TGTGCCAGCAGCGTAGAGACTAGCGGGACACACGGGGAGCTGTTTTTT. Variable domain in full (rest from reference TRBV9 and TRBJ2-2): DSGVTQTPKHLITATGQRVTLRCSPRSGDLSVYWYQQSLDQGLQFLIQYYNGEERAKGNILERFSAQQFPDLHSELNLSSLELGDSALYFCASSVETSGTHGELFFGEGSRLTVL.